These 27 T cell receptor beta chains came from one sample sequenced in a study of beta chain features in type 1 diabetes. Reverse transcription of all isolated RNA meant that expressed TCRB transcripts were sequenced. The protocol was immunoSEQ multiplex PCR, while the TCRdb copy is restricted to in-frame clones and leaves out a portion. The sample lists approximately 300,000 clones; 8% to 13% were seen once. The sequenced sample consisted of naive CD4+ T cells from blood. The receptors derive from a woman aged 25 to 45 in good health.

Only a few counts were recorded for this clone. This sequence joins TRBV28 and TRBJ1-2, with TRBD1 matching 9 bases. The CDR3 totals 12 residues. The junction had 6 bases not matched to a gene; V was cut back by 8 bases and J by 8 bases. CDR1 and CDR2 from the germline V gene are MDHEN and SYDVKM. The DNA of the CDR3 is TGTGCCAGCGGGACAGGGTCTCAAGGCTACACCTTC. Translated, it gives CASGTGSQGYTF.

The CDR3 region is CSEGDVDEQFF. Here the CDR3 DNA reads TGCAGCGAGGGGGATGTCGATGAGCAGTTCTTC. This chain connects TRBV29-1 to TRBJ2-1, with a weak D call TRBD1 (6 bases). Germline CDR1 reads SQVTM; CDR2 reads ANQGSEA. Trimming pared 7 bases from V and 8 bases from J, leaving 12 bases between. The CDR3 has 11 amino acids.

The rearrangement uses TRBV28 and TRBJ2-7; TRBD1 is a possible D gene (6 bases). Germline V gene sequence: CDR1 MDHEN, CDR2 SYDVKM. CDR3 length: 12 amino acids. The V end was cut by 6 bases, the J end by 3 bases, with 9 bases between. In DNA, the CDR3 is TGTGCCAGCAGGTCACAGGGCTACGAGCAGTACTTC. This encodes CASRSQGYEQYF.

This sequence joins TRBV6-5 and TRBJ1-1; D ambiguous. The ends were cut back, 2 bases at V and 4 bases at J, with 5 bases in the middle. The CDR3 covers 12 residues. The germline gives CDR1 MNHEY, CDR2 SVGAGI. CDR3 sequence: CASSYDSTEAFF. DNA for the CDR3: TGTGCCAGCAGTTACGATAGCACTGAAGCTTTCTTT.

The chain has TRBV21-1 and TRBJ2-1; the table's D call, TRBD2, was not checked against the DNA. TRBV21-1 is classified as a pseudogene. CDR3 length equals 15 residues. This chain's CDR3 is CASSQGIGGVDEQFF. The CDR3 coding sequence is TGTGCCAGCAGCCAAGGGATCGGGGGAGTAGATGAGCAGTTCTTC.

This clone was found a few times. The CDR3 loop reads CASSLGTSGTYNEQFF. The CDR3 nucleotides read TGTGCCAGCAGCCTAGGGACTAGCGGGACCTACAATGAGCAGTTCTTC. The V and J genes are TRBV7-2 and TRBJ2-1, with TRBD2 matching 13 bases. Germline CDR1 reads SGHTA; CDR2 reads FQGNSA. V lost 5 bases, J lost 2 bases, and 3 bases stayed unmatched. The CDR3 runs to 16 residues.

The rearrangement links TRBV7-2 to TRBJ2-7, with TRBD2 matching over 7 bases. V shed 5 bases, J shed 0 bases, and the junction held 10 bases outside the gene matches. Germline assignment: CDR1 SGHTA and CDR2 FQGNSA. The CDR3 length is 16 residues. The CDR3 protein is CASSPDGSGNSYEQYF. CDR3 bases: TGTGCCAGCAGCCCCGACGGGAGCGGGAACTCCTACGAGCAGTACTTC.

This clone has more than one count but fewer than ten. The gene calls are TRBV5-1 and TRBJ2-7; 10 bases match TRBD2. CDR3 length equals 15 residues. The V and J ends lost 5 bases and 5 bases, in that order; junction bases with no gene match: 10. Germline CDR1 and CDR2: SGHRS and YFSETQ. CDR3 DNA sequence: TGCGCCAGCAGTCATCTAGCGGGGGCAAATCACGAGCAGTACTTC. Its protein is CASSHLAGANHEQYF.

The V call is TRBV18, the J call TRBJ2-7; D not resolved. This CDR3 comprises 12 residues. Trimming took off 6 bases at V and 7 bases at J, with 13 bases between the two ends. CDR1 is KGHSH and CDR2 is LQKENI in the germline V gene. The CDR3 reads CASSVPPGEQYF. The CDR3, as DNA: TGTGCCAGCTCCGTGCCCCCCGGGGAGCAGTACTTC.

This chain links TRBV30 with TRBJ1-1; the D gene is possibly TRBD1 (6 bases). CDR3 length equals 18 residues. V was cut by 0 bases and J by 1 base, with 21 bases left in between. The germline V gene encodes CDR1 GTSNPN and CDR2 SVGIG (reference sequence). CDR3 sequence: CAWSVVVLGARKNTEAFF. Here the CDR3 DNA reads TGTGCCTGGAGTGTAGTTGTCTTGGGGGCGCGGAAGAACACTGAAGCTTTCTTT.

The sample holds a few counts of this clone. The chain has TRBV19 and TRBJ2-1; 10 bases fit TRBD2. The ends lost 3 bases at V and 11 bases at J; junction bases unmatched: 7. This CDR3 has 14 residues. Germline values: CDR1 LNHDA, CDR2 SQIVND (reference sequence). The CDR3 bases are TGTGCCAGTAGTATTCTAGCGGGGGACGGGCAGCAGTTCTTC. Translating it yields CASSILAGDGQQFF. The whole variable domain, filled in from reference TRBV19 and TRBJ2-1, reads DGGITQSPKYLFRKEGQNVTLSCEQNLNHDAMYWYRQDPGQGLRLIYYSQIVNDFQKGDIAEGYSVSREKKESFPLTVTSAQKNPTAFYLCASSILAGDGQQFFGPGTRLTVL.

This clone was counted between two and nine times. One end of the junction fails to match germline, which may point to a read error. The rearrangement links TRBV28 to TRBJ1-1, with unresolved D. Germline V gene lookup returns CDR1 MDHEN and CDR2 SYDVKM. This CDR3 comprises 12 residues. Here the CDR3 DNA reads TGCGTTATCACCGGGGAGGGTAAGGAAGCTTTCTTT. The encoded protein is CVITGEGKEAFF.

J is TRBJ1-5 and V is TRBV28; D may be TRBD1 (5 bases). V gave up 6 bases and J gave up 4 bases, with 10 bases separating them. The CDR3 has 13 amino acids. Germline CDR1 is MDHEN and CDR2 is SYDVKM. The CDR3 DNA reads as TGTGCCAGCAGGTATGGGGGGAATCAGCCCCAGCATTTT. Residues: CASRYGGNQPQHF.

This clone has only a few counts. The chain employs TRBV7-3 and TRBJ2-4; weak D call: TRBD2 (5 bases). Germline assignment: CDR1 SGHTA and CDR2 FQGTGA. V was clipped by 1 base and J by 9 bases, with 13 bases between them. CDR3 length equals 14 residues. The CDR3 DNA is TGTGCCAGCAGCTTAAACCTAGCCGATGGCATTCAGTACTTC. Amino acids: CASSLNLADGIQYF.

The chain employs TRBV28 and TRBJ1-2, with 8 bases fitting TRBD1. This CDR3 is built from 11 residues. Germline V gene sequence: CDR1 MDHEN, CDR2 SYDVKM. V gave up 10 bases and J gave up 5 bases; unmatched junction bases: 3. The DNA of the CDR3 is TGTGCCACAGGGACAGGTTATGGCTACACCTTC. Protein product: CATGTGYGYTF.

This clone was seen more than once but under ten times. The V gene is TRBV28, the J gene TRBJ1-5, with a possible D match to TRBD1 (5 bases). The germline V gene has CDR1 MDHEN and CDR2 SYDVKM. V was cut by 4 bases and J by 0 bases, with 7 bases left in between. The CDR3 has 14 residues. Here the CDR3 reads CASSSQGSNQPQHF. The CDR3 DNA follows: TGTGCCAGCAGTTCCCAGGGTAGCAATCAGCCCCAGCATTTT.

This clone was observed a few times. This rearrangement joins TRBV6-5 to TRBJ1-1; maybe TRBD1 (6 bases). The length of the CDR3 is 13 residues. CDR1 is MNHEY, CDR2 SVGAGI, per germline. Trimming shortened V by 5 bases and J by 7 bases, and 14 bases separated the two germline ends. CDR3 sequence reads: CASSEGQLLEAFF. DNA for the CDR3: TGTGCCAGCAGTGAAGGACAGCTCCTTGAAGCTTTCTTT.

The chain employs TRBV28 and TRBJ2-5; 8 bases fit TRBD1. Trimming took 6 bases from V and 4 from J; bases not matched to a gene: 13. Germline-derived CDR1 and CDR2 are MDHEN and SYDVKM. This CDR3 is built from 16 residues. The CDR3 region has the DNA TGTGCCAGCAGCCCGACCGGGACAGGCTTTCGAGAGACCCAGTACTTC. It is translated as CASSPTGTGFRETQYF.

This chain joins TRBV6-5 and TRBJ1-1, with TRBD1 matching 8 bases. In germline, CDR1 is MNHEY, CDR2 SVGAGI. The V segment lost 3 bases and the J segment 4 bases; nucleotides outside the gene matches: 7. This CDR3 has 15 residues. CDR3 amino acids: CASSYSNRGITEAFF. CDR3 sequence (DNA): TGTGCCAGCAGTTATTCTAACAGGGGGATCACTGAAGCTTTCTTT.

This clone was detected only a few times. The V and J genes are TRBV7-3 and TRBJ2-1; 15 bases align to TRBD2. J lost 7 bases, V lost 5 bases, and 6 bases had no gene match. Germline CDR1 SGHTA, CDR2 FQGTGA. The CDR3 is 16 amino acids. CDR3 region: CASSIPGLAGGNEQFF. The CDR3, as DNA: TGTGCCAGCAGCATACCGGGACTAGCGGGAGGAAATGAGCAGTTCTTC.

This clone was seen only a few times. Other DNA sequences within the sample encode an identical CDR3. The J gene is TRBJ2-3, the V gene TRBV7-2; tentative D call: TRBD2 (6 bases). The germline V gene encodes CDR1 SGHTA and CDR2 FQGNSA. Between the trimmed V and J ends, which lost 0 bases and 2 bases, there was a span of 9 bases. The CDR3 spans 15 residues. The CDR3 loop reads CASSLAGGNTDTQYF. CDR3 DNA: TGTGCCAGCAGCTTAGCGGGAGGAAACACAGATACGCAGTATTTT.

This rearrangement joins TRBV7-2 to TRBJ2-7; 7 positions agree with TRBD2. Germline V gives CDR1 SGHTA, CDR2 FQGNSA. The CDR3 length is 14 residues. V trimming: 1 base; J trimming: 3 bases; junction bases outside the gene matches: 3. In DNA form, the CDR3 reads TGTGCCAGCAGCTTAGAAGCTAGCGGCTACGAGCAGTACTTC. It specifies CASSLEASGYEQYF.

This clone was recorded a few times. V gene TRBV27 combines with J gene TRBJ2-5; 7 positions match TRBD2. This CDR3 comprises 15 residues. Germline CDR1 and CDR2: MNHEY and SMNVEV (reference sequence). The CDR3 DNA is TGTGCAGTCGGGGGTCGGTCTAGCGGCCAAGAGACCCAGTACTTC. It specifies CAVGGRSSGQETQYF.

This chain uses TRBV7-2 with TRBJ2-7, with 7 bases fitting TRBD1. The V gene's germline CDR1 is SGHTA and CDR2 FQGNSA. The CDR3 is 15 residues long. The V gene end was trimmed by 2 bases and the J gene end by 3 bases; junction bases not matched to a gene: 7. The CDR3 here is CASSLKGGFGYEQYF. In DNA form, the CDR3 reads TGTGCCAGCAGCTTAAAAGGGGGCTTTGGCTACGAGCAGTACTTC. Full variable domain (outside the CDR3, taken from reference TRBV7-2 and TRBJ2-7): GAGVSQSPSNKVTEKGKDVELRCDPISGHTALYWYRQSLGQGLEFLIYFQGNSAPDKSGLPSDRFSAERTGGSVSTLTIQRTQQEDSAVYLCASSLKGGFGYEQYFGPGTRLTVT.

The V call is TRBV29-1, the J call TRBJ1-4, with a possible D match to TRBD1 (5 bases). The germline V gene has CDR1 SQVTM and CDR2 ANQGSEA. The CDR3 totals 15 residues. V was clipped by 4 bases and J by 7 bases, with 19 bases between them. CDR3 sequence: CSVVVGGGATEKLFF. DNA of the CDR3: TGCAGCGTTGTGGTGGGGGGAGGGGCAACTGAAAAACTGTTTTTT.

V gene TRBV9 combines with J gene TRBJ1-2; D not resolved. The V gene's germline CDR1 is SGDLS and CDR2 YYNGEE. V was clipped by 0 bases and J by 7 bases, with 13 bases between them. CDR3 size: 14 residues. For the CDR3, the DNA is TGTGCCAGCAGCGTAGCTGACGGGAGGGTTGGCTACACCTTC. Its protein product is CASSVADGRVGYTF.

This clone occurred many times. The chain employs TRBV9 and TRBJ2-4; 11 nucleotides align to TRBD1. Germline lookup yields CDR1 SGDLS and CDR2 YYNGEE. J lost 7 bases, V lost 0 bases, and 3 bases had no gene match. The CDR3 is 15 residues long. The CDR3 loop reads CASSVVGDRGNIQYF. CDR3 in DNA: TGTGCCAGCAGCGTAGTCGGGGACAGGGGGAACATTCAGTACTTC.